The following is a T cell receptor beta chain sequence with its context. The target antigen is unknown. This CDR3 contains 16 residues. Germline CDR1 DFQATT, CDR2 SNEGSKA (reference sequence). Alongside a J-beta primer mix, a sample-barcoded 5' primer served in a second PCR lasting about 6 to 11 cycles. MiXCR, run by TCRdb on the 5' RACE reads, gives a single entry per CDR3 protein. The sample lists fewer than 2,000,000 distinct CDR3 sequences; approximately 40% were seen once. Donors were systemically healthy Caucasian individuals from Russia aged about 6 to 95 years. Isolated per sample were at least 7 million PBMCs. No fewer than 5 micrograms of total RNA were isolated from every sample. The sample belongs to a study of blood T cells in healthy people across ages. Whole-study findings and limits: As naive T cell percentage varied, TCR beta diversity correlated strongly with it.

The sequence came from a human donor in good health. Sample: blood. J is TRBJ2-4 and V is TRBV20-1; 8 bases fit TRBD2. The tail of the sequence fits TRBJ2-7 better, so the J call may be wrong. The CDR3 loop reads CSARAALAGPRGEQYF. CDR3 sequence (DNA): TGCAGTGCTAGAGCTGCTTTAGCGGGGCCTAGGGGCGAGCAGTACTTC.